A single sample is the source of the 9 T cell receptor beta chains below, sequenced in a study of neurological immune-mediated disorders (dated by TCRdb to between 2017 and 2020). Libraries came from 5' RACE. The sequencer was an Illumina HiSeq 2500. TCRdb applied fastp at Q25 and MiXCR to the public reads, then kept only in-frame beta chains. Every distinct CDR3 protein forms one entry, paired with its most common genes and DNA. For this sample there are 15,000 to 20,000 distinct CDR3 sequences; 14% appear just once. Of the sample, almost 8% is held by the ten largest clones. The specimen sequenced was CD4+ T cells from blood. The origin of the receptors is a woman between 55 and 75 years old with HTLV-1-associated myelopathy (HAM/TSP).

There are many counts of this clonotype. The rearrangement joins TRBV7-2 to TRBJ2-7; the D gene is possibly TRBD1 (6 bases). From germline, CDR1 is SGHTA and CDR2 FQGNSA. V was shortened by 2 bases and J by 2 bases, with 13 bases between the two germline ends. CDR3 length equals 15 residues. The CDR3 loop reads CASSLSSTGTYEQYF. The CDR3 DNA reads TGTGCCAGCAGCTTATCCAGTACAGGGACCTACGAGCAGTACTTC.

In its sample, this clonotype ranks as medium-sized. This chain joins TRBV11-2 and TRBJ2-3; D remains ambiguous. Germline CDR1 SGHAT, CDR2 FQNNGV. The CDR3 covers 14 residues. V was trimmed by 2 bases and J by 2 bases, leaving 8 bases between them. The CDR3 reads CASSLPGSTDTQYF. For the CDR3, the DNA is TGTGCCAGCAGCTTACCCGGTTCCACAGATACGCAGTATTTT.

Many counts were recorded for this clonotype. CDR3 protein: CASSSPDRASNQPQHF. The CDR3 DNA reads TGTGCCAGCAGCTCACCCGACAGGGCAAGCAATCAGCCCCAGCATTTT. The V and J genes are TRBV7-2 and TRBJ1-5, with 7 bases lining up with TRBD1. V gave up 4 bases and J gave up 1 base; unmatched junction bases: 7. This CDR3 contains 16 residues. CDR1 is SGHTA, CDR2 FQGNSA, per germline.

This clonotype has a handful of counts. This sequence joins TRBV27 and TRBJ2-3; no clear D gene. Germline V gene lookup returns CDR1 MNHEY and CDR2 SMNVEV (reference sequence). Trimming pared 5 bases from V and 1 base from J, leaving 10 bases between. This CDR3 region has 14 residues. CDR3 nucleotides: TGTGCCAGCAGTCCCCGATTTGGCACAGATACGCAGTATTTT. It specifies CASSPRFGTDTQYF.

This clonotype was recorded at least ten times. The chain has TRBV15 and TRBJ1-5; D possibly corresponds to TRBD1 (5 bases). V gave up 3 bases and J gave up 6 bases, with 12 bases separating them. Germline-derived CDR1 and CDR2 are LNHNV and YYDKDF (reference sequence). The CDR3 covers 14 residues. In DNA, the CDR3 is TGTGCCACCAGCAGGGGGCAAGAATCTCAGCCCCAGCATTTT. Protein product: CATSRGQESQPQHF. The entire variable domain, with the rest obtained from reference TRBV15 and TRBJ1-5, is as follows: DAMVIQNPRYQVTQFGKPVTLSCSQTLNHNVMYWYQQKSSQAPKLLFHYYDKDFNNEADTPDNFQSRRPNTSFCFLDIRSPGLGDTAMYLCATSRGQESQPQHFGDGTRLSIL.

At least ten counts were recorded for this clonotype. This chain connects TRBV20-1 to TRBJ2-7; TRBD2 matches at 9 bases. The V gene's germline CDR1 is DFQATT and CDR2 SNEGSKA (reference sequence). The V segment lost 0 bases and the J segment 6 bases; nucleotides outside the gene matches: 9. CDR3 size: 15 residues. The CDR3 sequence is CSARDPASGVSEQYF. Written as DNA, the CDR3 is TGCAGTGCTAGAGATCCGGCTAGCGGGGTCTCCGAGCAGTACTTC.

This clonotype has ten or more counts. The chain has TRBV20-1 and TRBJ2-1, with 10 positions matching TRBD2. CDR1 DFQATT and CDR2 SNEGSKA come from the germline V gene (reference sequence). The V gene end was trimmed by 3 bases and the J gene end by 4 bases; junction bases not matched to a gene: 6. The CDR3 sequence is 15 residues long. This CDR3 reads CSASVTAGGYNEQFF. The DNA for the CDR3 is TGCAGTGCTAGCGTCACAGCGGGAGGGTACAATGAGCAGTTCTTC.

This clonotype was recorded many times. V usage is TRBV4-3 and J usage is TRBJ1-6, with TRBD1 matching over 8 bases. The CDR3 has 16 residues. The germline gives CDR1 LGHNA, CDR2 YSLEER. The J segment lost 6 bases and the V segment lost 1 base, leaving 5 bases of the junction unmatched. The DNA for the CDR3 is TGCGCCAGCAGCCAAGTTGGGCAGGGGGCTAATTCACCCCTCCACTTT. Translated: CASSQVGQGANSPLHF.

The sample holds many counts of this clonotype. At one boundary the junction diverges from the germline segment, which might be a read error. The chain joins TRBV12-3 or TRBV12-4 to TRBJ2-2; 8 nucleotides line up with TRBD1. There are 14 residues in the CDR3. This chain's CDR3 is CASSPGQATGKLFF. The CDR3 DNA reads TGTGCCAGCAGTCCGGGACAGGCCACCGGGAAGCTGTTTTTT.